This TCR beta chain was sequenced in a study of Ad26.COV2.S vaccination and SARS-CoV-2 variants. This clone was seen a handful of times. No antigen is known for it. V gave up 7 bases and J gave up 2 bases, with 12 bases separating them. From germline, CDR1 is MNHEY and CDR2 SVGAGI. The CDR3 is 14 amino acids. The repertoire was sequenced with immunoSEQ multiplex PCR; TCRdb's copy has only in-frame clones and lacks some. The data contain around 340,000 clones, 88% of them singletons. As to treatment: around 19 received Ad26.COV2.S at low or high dose, single or two shots; several received placebo; per-sample allocation not given. Specimen acquisition occurred on day 63 following the initial vaccine or placebo injection. Overall study findings and caveats: Vaccinees displayed broader spike-specific TCR repertoires than placebo recipients.

This sample comprised peripheral blood, obtained in a trial of Ad26.COV2.S vaccine versus placebo. The V gene is TRBV6-5, the J gene TRBJ1-5; the D gene is possibly TRBD1 (5 bases). The clonotype originates from a person between 18 and 65 years old who received the Ad26.COV2.S COVID-19 vaccine or a placebo. The CDR3 DNA reads as TGTGCCAGCACCACGTTAGGGGGCAATCAGCCCCAGCATTTT. This encodes CASTTLGGNQPQHF.